This TCR beta chain is drawn from a study of T cells in Graves' hyperthyroidism and ophthalmopathy. RNA transcripts served as the template for amplifying TCR beta CDR3 regions. The TCR CDR3 was amplified in a first-round RT-PCR using the HTBI primer set. MiXCR was run by TCRdb on the multiplex PCR reads, yielding one entry per CDR3 protein. This table has about 400,000 distinct CDR3 sequences, 15% appearing once. CDR3 length: 16 amino acids. The germline V gene encodes CDR1 LNHDA and CDR2 SQIVND (reference sequence). The V and J ends lost 2 bases and 3 bases respectively, with 14 bases between them. The source of this sequence is a woman aged 55-69 years with Graves' ophthalmopathy. The chain is built from TRBV19 and TRBJ2-4; D might be TRBD2 (6 bases). The sequencing input was blood. DNA for the CDR3: TGTGCCAGTAGTATAAGAGGGGCAGCGGGCAAAAACATTCAGTACTTC. Protein product: CASSIRGAAGKNIQYF.